One and the same sample provided the 27 T cell receptor beta chains below, sequenced in a study of blood T cells in healthy people across ages. Together with a sample-barcoded 5' primer, a J-beta primer mix was included in a second PCR lasting roughly 6 to 12 cycles. TCRdb reanalysed the 5' RACE reads using MiXCR and keeps one entry per CDR3 protein. The table records roughly 500,000 distinct CDR3 sequences, approximately 30% of them present only once. Source material: blood. The origin of the receptors is a woman in her sixties or seventies in good health.

V gene TRBV24-1 combines with J gene TRBJ2-5, with 8 bases that match TRBD1. V shed 4 bases and J 2 bases; nucleotides not matched to a gene: 8. This CDR3 is built from 16 residues. Germline V lookup: CDR1 KGHDR, CDR2 SFDVKD. Written as DNA, the CDR3 is TGTGCCACCAGTGACCCCGCAGACAGGGGACAAGAGACCCAGTACTTC. It codes for CATSDPADRGQETQYF.

In its sample, this clonotype was seen a few times. This chain uses TRBV27 with TRBJ2-2, with 9 nucleotides matching TRBD1. This CDR3 has 14 residues. Trimming removed 6 bases from V and 5 bases from J; junction bases left unmatched: 4. The germline V gene has CDR1 MNHEY and CDR2 SMNVEV (reference sequence). CDR3 coding DNA: TGTGCCAGCAGACAGGGGGCGCCGACCGGGGAGCTGTTTTTT. This codes for CASRQGAPTGELFF.

This clonotype was counted between two and nine times. The chain uses TRBV7-2 and TRBJ1-2; 7 nucleotides align to TRBD1. J was trimmed by 3 bases and V by 4 bases; bases with no gene match: 11. Per the germline V gene, CDR1 is SGHTA and CDR2 is FQGNSA. CDR3 length: 16 residues. CDR3 amino acids: CASSWQSTDRHYGYTF. Here the CDR3 DNA reads TGTGCCAGCAGCTGGCAAAGTACGGACAGGCACTATGGCTACACCTTC.

The chain joins TRBV20-1 to TRBJ2-1; D gene uncertain. CDR3 length: 16 residues. V lost 5 bases, J lost 0 bases, and 17 bases lay in between. Germline assignment: CDR1 DFQATT and CDR2 SNEGSKA (reference sequence). For the CDR3, the DNA is TGCAGTGCTCAGTCCCGTATTGGCGGCTCCTACAATGAGCAGTTCTTC. Protein product: CSAQSRIGGSYNEQFF.

The J gene is TRBJ2-7, the V gene TRBV7-8, with 12 bases identical to TRBD1. The CDR3 contains 15 residues. V trimming: 8 bases; J trimming: 4 bases; junction bases outside the gene matches: 9. Per germline, CDR1 SGHVS and CDR2 FQNEAQ. The CDR3 spells CASQRTGQGAYEQYF. In nucleotides, the CDR3 is TGTGCCAGCCAAAGGACGGGACAGGGGGCTTACGAGCAGTACTTC.

This clonotype came up many times. The V and J genes are TRBV4-3 and TRBJ2-3; maybe TRBD2 (5 bases). Germline V gives CDR1 LGHNA, CDR2 YSLEER. The CDR3 is 15 amino acids. V shed 1 base and J shed 0 bases, with 8 bases lying between them. The CDR3 sequence: CASSQAGSSTDTQYF. The CDR3 coding sequence is TGCGCCAGCAGCCAAGCGGGAAGTAGCACAGATACGCAGTATTTT.

A few counts support this clonotype. The chain carries TRBV5-6 and TRBJ1-6; the D gene is possibly TRBD1 (6 bases). This CDR3 is built from 15 residues. Germline-derived CDR1 and CDR2 are SGHDT and YYEEEE. The V and J ends lost 4 bases and 10 bases respectively, with 18 bases between them. CDR3 protein: CASSPLYGGGSPLHF. The CDR3 DNA follows: TGTGCCAGCAGCCCGCTCTATGGGGGCGGATCACCCCTCCACTTT. The whole variable domain, filled in from reference TRBV5-6 and TRBJ1-6, reads DAGVTQSPTHLIKTRGQQVTLRCSPKSGHDTVSWYQQALGQGPQFIFQYYEEEERQRGNFPDRFSGHQFPNYSSELNVNALLLGDSALYLCASSPLYGGGSPLHFGNGTRLTVT.

This chain joins TRBV7-2 and TRBJ1-2; D may be TRBD1 (6 bases). The CDR3 consists of 13 residues. V was pared by 5 bases and J by 8 bases, with 15 bases between. Per germline, CDR1 SGHTA and CDR2 FQGNSA. CDR3 in amino acids: CASSPGGAWGYTF. CDR3 nucleotides: TGTGCCAGCAGCCCCGGGGGGGCGTGGGGCTACACCTTC.

The chain carries TRBV5-6 and TRBJ1-2; TRBD1 agrees at 7 bases. Trimming removed 3 bases from V and 4 bases from J; junction bases left unmatched: 9. Germline CDR1 reads SGHDT; CDR2 reads YYEEEE. This CDR3 spans 15 amino acids. The DNA for the CDR3 is TGTGCCAGCAGCTCCGCTTCACAGGGGAGCTATGGCTACACCTTC. Its protein is CASSSASQGSYGYTF.

The V call is TRBV6-2 or TRBV6-3, the J call TRBJ2-1; no reliable D call. V lost 10 bases to trimming and J lost 1 base, with 5 bases between them. In germline, CDR1 is MNHEY, CDR2 SVGEGT. The CDR3 is made up of 11 amino acids. Written as DNA, the CDR3 is TGTGCCATAGGATCCTACAATGAGCAGTTCTTC. The encoded protein is CAIGSYNEQFF.

The chain carries TRBV7-2 and TRBJ2-1, with TRBD1 matching 8 bases. The germline V gene has CDR1 SGHTA and CDR2 FQGNSA. The CDR3 spans 15 residues. V trimming: 1 base; J trimming: 8 bases; junction bases outside the gene matches: 7. The CDR3 protein is CASSLVGQGVDEQFF. CDR3 coding DNA: TGTGCCAGCAGCTTAGTAGGACAGGGTGTCGATGAGCAGTTCTTC.

This clonotype was detected only a few times. The V gene is TRBV12-3 or TRBV12-4, the J gene TRBJ2-7; 7 positions agree with TRBD1. This CDR3 spans 14 amino acids. V lost 5 bases and J lost 2; bases outside the gene matches: 6. CDR3 amino acids: CASSPRQGAYEQYF. The CDR3 DNA sequence: TGTGCCAGCAGTCCTCGACAGGGCGCCTACGAGCAGTACTTC.

The sample holds a few counts of this clonotype. The rearrangement uses TRBV5-1 and TRBJ1-1; D is uncertain. The CDR3 runs to 14 residues. V shed 0 bases and J shed 1 base, with 7 bases lying between them. Germline V gene data show CDR1 as SGHRS and CDR2 as YFSETQ. The CDR3 reads CASSLAAANTEAFF. CDR3 sequence (DNA): TGCGCCAGCAGCTTGGCGGCGGCGAACACTGAAGCTTTCTTT.

CDR3 sequence (DNA): TGTGCCAGCAGCACCAGTGTAGACTATGGCTACACCTTC. Translating it yields CASSTSVDYGYTF. The V call is TRBV7-2, the J call TRBJ1-2; unclear D gene. This CDR3 is 13 amino acids long. CDR1 is SGHTA and CDR2 is FQGNSA in the germline V gene. The V end lost 5 bases, the J end lost 3 bases, and 10 bases lay between the germline ends.

This clonotype has more than one count but fewer than ten. The V gene is TRBV20-1, the J gene TRBJ2-5; D might be TRBD2 (7 bases). The J call is doubtful: the DNA matches TRBJ2-7 better. Germline loops: CDR1 DFQATT, CDR2 SNEGSKA (reference sequence). The CDR3 totals 13 residues. CDR3 coding DNA: TGCAGTGCTGGCCCCGGGGGGCCATACGAGCAGTACTTC. It specifies CSAGPGGPYEQYF.

This chain connects TRBV7-9 to TRBJ1-2; the match to TRBD1 covers 7 bases. The germline CDR1 and CDR2 sequences are SEHNR and FQNEAQ (reference sequence). The CDR3 is 13 amino acids. V lost 5 bases, J lost 4 bases, and 4 bases stayed unmatched. Here the CDR3 reads CASSARDSYGYTF. The CDR3 region has the DNA TGTGCCAGCAGCGCTCGGGACAGCTATGGCTACACCTTC.

This clonotype was picked up a small number of times. The chain recombines TRBV7-6 with TRBJ2-1; TRBD1 matches at 9 bases. With V trimmed by 2 bases and J by 3 bases, 8 bases remained unmatched. The CDR3 sequence is 17 residues long. Looked up from germline, CDR1 is SGHVS and CDR2 is FNYEAQ. CDR3 in amino acids: CASSLTPGQGRYNEQFF. DNA of the CDR3: TGTGCCAGCAGCTTAACCCCGGGACAGGGTCGCTACAATGAGCAGTTCTTC.

The V and J genes are TRBV4-1 and TRBJ1-1; 10 nucleotides align to TRBD1. CDR3 size: 13 residues. Germline assignment: CDR1 MGHRA and CDR2 YSYEKL. V lost 7 bases, J lost 6 bases, and 5 bases stayed unmatched. The CDR3 here is CASTRQGAPEAFF. The CDR3 bases are TGCGCCAGCACCCGACAGGGGGCTCCTGAAGCTTTCTTT.

This clonotype was observed a handful of times. The chain employs TRBV20-1 and TRBJ2-5, with 8 bases matching TRBD1. The CDR3 has 16 residues. Trimming at V came to 3 bases and at J to 5 bases, leaving 14 bases not matched to a gene. CDR1 and CDR2 from the germline V gene are DFQATT and SNEGSKA (reference sequence). The CDR3 here is CSASNLGDRKGETQYF. For the CDR3, the DNA is TGCAGTGCTAGTAATCTCGGGGACAGGAAAGGGGAGACCCAGTACTTC.

The rearrangement links TRBV6-1 to TRBJ2-1; D perhaps matches TRBD2 (6 bases). The V end was cut by 1 base, the J end by 1 base, with 8 bases between. CDR1 and CDR2 from the germline V gene are MNHNS and SASEGT. The CDR3 covers 15 residues. The DNA for the CDR3 is TGTGCCAGCAGTGAAGACGGGGGTTCCTACAATGAGCAGTTCTTC. Translated, it gives CASSEDGGSYNEQFF.

This clonotype was seen a few times. V usage is TRBV5-1 and J usage is TRBJ1-2; D remains unclear. Trimming left V 0 bases short and J 5 bases short, with 8 bases between. Germline CDR1 and CDR2: SGHRS and YFSETQ. The length of the CDR3 is 13 residues. The CDR3 loop is CASSLAVHYGYTF. CDR3 nucleotides: TGCGCCAGCAGCTTGGCGGTGCATTATGGCTACACCTTC.

In this sample, this clonotype turned up a few times. This chain joins TRBV20-1 and TRBJ1-5; D not certain. The CDR3 consists of 15 residues. Between the trimmed V and J ends, which lost 3 bases and 2 bases, there was a span of 14 bases. CDR1 and CDR2 from the germline V gene are DFQATT and SNEGSKA (reference sequence). The CDR3 region has the DNA TGCAGTGCTAGTTCTGGGTATTGGGGCAATCAGCCCCAGCATTTT. Translated, it gives CSASSGYWGNQPQHF.

The chain links TRBV5-1 to TRBJ2-1; 9 nucleotides agree with TRBD2. The V gene's germline CDR1 is SGHRS and CDR2 YFSETQ. J gave up 8 bases and V 2 bases, and 5 bases lay outside the gene matches. This CDR3 is built from 14 residues. The CDR3: CASSFALAGDEQFF. The CDR3 DNA reads as TGCGCCAGCAGCTTCGCCTTAGCGGGGGATGAGCAGTTCTTC. The complete variable domain, with remaining parts taken from reference TRBV5-1 and TRBJ2-1, reads KAGVTQTPRYLIKTRGQQVTLSCSPISGHRSVSWYQQTPGQGLQFLFEYFSETQRNKGNFPGRFSGRQFSNSRSEMNVSTLELGDSALYLCASSFALAGDEQFFGPGTRLTVL.

The chain recombines TRBV7-8 with TRBJ1-6, with a tentative D call TRBD1 (6 bases). Trimming cost V 6 bases and J 5 bases, with 20 bases left between them. This CDR3 is 17 amino acids long. CDR1 and CDR2 from the germline V gene are SGHVS and FQNEAQ. This CDR3 reads CASSPLPGATDNSPLHF. CDR3 bases: TGTGCCAGCAGTCCGCTCCCGGGGGCCACCGATAATTCACCCCTCCACTTT. The variable domain in full, with the rest retrieved from reference TRBV7-8 and TRBJ1-6, is GAGVSQSPRYKVAKRGQDVALRCDPISGHVSLFWYQQALGQGPEFLTYFQNEAQLDKSGLPSDRFFAERPEGSVSTLKIQRTQQEDSAVYLCASSPLPGATDNSPLHFGNGTRLTVT.

In regard to this clonotype: The junction departs from germline at one end; a sequencing error may be responsible. The genes are TRBV6-2 or TRBV6-3 and TRBJ2-1; TRBD2 might be the D (5 bases). Per germline, CDR1 MNHEY and CDR2 SVGEGT. This CDR3 comprises 13 residues. CDR3 amino acids: CASSSSSYNERFF. CDR3 sequence (DNA): TGTGCCAGCAGTTCTAGCTCCTACAATGAGCGGTTCTTC.

This clonotype was counted a few times. J is TRBJ1-2 and V is TRBV9; a weak D match, TRBD1 (5 bases). The germline V and J ends were trimmed by 4 bases and 5 bases, with 18 bases remaining between them. The CDR3 is 15 amino acids. Germline V gene data show CDR1 as SGDLS and CDR2 as YYNGEE. In nucleotides, the CDR3 is TGTGCCAGCAGCCCAGGGTGGGCCATGGGGTATGGCTACACCTTC. Residues: CASSPGWAMGYGYTF. Drawing the rest from reference TRBV9 and TRBJ1-2, the complete variable domain is DSGVTQTPKHLITATGQRVTLRCSPRSGDLSVYWYQQSLDQGLQFLIQYYNGEERAKGNILERFSAQQFPDLHSELNLSSLELGDSALYFCASSPGWAMGYGYTFGSGTRLTVV.

In its sample, this clonotype was seen a few times. This sequence joins TRBV7-8 and TRBJ1-3; 12 nucleotides align to TRBD1. CDR3 length equals 16 residues. Germline CDR1 and CDR2: SGHVS and FQNEAQ. J was trimmed by 8 bases and V by 2 bases; bases with no gene match: 7. The CDR3 DNA sequence: TGTGCCAGCAGCTTATGGGACAGGGGGCTTGGTGACACCATATATTTT. Its protein is CASSLWDRGLGDTIYF.